The clone carrying this TCR beta chain was detected once. The sample comes from a study of blood T cell repertoires in COVID-19. TCRdb keeps only in-frame clones here, not all; method: immunoSEQ multiplex PCR. The table lists over 200,000 clones, roughly 80% of them singletons. This receptor was obtained from a woman in her 70s with active or convalescent COVID-19. Sequences were obtained from peripheral blood.

The CDR3 coding sequence is TGTGCCAGCAGTTACAAGGGAGCGAGGAACACTGAAGCTTTCTTT. This encodes CASSYKGARNTEAFF. The rearrangement uses TRBV6-2 or TRBV6-3 and TRBJ1-1; no clear D gene. The V end was cut by 2 bases, the J end by 1 base, with 11 bases between. Per germline, CDR1 MNHEY and CDR2 SVGEGT. The CDR3 spans 15 residues.